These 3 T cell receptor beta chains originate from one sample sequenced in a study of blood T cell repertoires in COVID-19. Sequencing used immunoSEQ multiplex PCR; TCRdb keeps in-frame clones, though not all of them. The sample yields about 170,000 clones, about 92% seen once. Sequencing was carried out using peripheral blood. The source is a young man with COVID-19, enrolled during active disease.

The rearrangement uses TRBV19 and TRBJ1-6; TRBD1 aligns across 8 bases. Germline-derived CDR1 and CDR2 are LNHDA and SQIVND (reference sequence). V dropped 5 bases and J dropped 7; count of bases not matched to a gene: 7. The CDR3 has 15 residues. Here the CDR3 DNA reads TGTGCCAGTAGTCACCAGGGGGCTACCAATTCACCCCTCCACTTT. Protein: CASSHQGATNSPLHF.

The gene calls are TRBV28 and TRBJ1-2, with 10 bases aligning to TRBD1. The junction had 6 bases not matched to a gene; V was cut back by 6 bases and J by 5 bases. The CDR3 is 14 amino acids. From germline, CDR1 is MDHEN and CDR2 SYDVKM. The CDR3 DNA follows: TGTGCCAGCAGCGGACAGGGGGATAGGTATGGCTACACCTTC. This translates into CASSGQGDRYGYTF.

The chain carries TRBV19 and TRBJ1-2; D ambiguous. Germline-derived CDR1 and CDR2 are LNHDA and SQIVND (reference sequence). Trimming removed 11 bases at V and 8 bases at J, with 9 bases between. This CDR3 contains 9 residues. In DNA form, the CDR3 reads TGTGCCCTGCGGGAAGGCTACACCTTC. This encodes CALREGYTF.